The entry below describes one T cell receptor (beta chain). The antigen remains unidentified. All of the isolated RNA was reverse transcribed, so expressed TCRB transcripts were sequenced. This table comes from immunoSEQ multiplex PCR, and its TCRdb copy is limited to in-frame clones, with some not included. The sample consists of about 180,000 clones, less than 9.5% of them appearing once. This entry is derived from a study of beta chain features in type 1 diabetes. J gave up 0 bases and V 4 bases, and 5 bases lay outside the gene matches. There are 15 residues in the CDR3. Germline CDR1 and CDR2: LNHDA and SQIVND (reference sequence). The study's findings and limits: All four CD4+ subsets of Type 1 diabetes patients contained TCRB CDR3s that were moderately but significantly shorter. TCRB repertoires of naive, central memory and Treg cells appeared more similar among patients than among healthy donors.

CD4+ naive, central memory, regulatory and stem cell-like memory subsets were isolated by sorting on CD45RO/CCR7/CD25/CD127/CD95/CD27. The receptor was derived from a woman between 40 and 50 years old with type 1 diabetes. The V gene is TRBV19, the J gene TRBJ1-2, with TRBD1 matching 7 bases. Sequencing was performed on central memory CD4+ T cells from blood. CDR3 protein: CASSSTGASNYGYTF. The CDR3 nucleotides are TGTGCCAGTAGTAGCACAGGGGCGTCTAACTATGGCTACACCTTC.